A single sample is the source of the 28 T cell receptor beta chains below, sequenced in a study of identifying expanded T cells in peripheral blood. Sequencing was performed with immunoSEQ multiplex PCR; in TCRdb, only in-frame clones are kept and a portion is missing. The sample holds some 93,000 clones, roughly 90% seen once. Sample: blood. Source of these receptors: a person aged 18 to 70 in good health.

The chain recombines TRBV19 with TRBJ2-2; D gene unclear. V dropped 7 bases and J dropped 8 bases, with 29 bases sitting between them. Looked up from germline, CDR1 is LNHDA and CDR2 is SQIVND (reference sequence). This CDR3 region has 18 residues. CDR3 nucleotide sequence: TGTGCCAGTACTCGCGTTTCCATAGGACGGAGTGTCTGGGGGGAGCTGTTTTTT. It is translated as CASTRVSIGRSVWGELFF. Using reference TRBV19 and TRBJ2-2 for the parts outside the CDR3, the full variable domain is DGGITQSPKYLFRKEGQNVTLSCEQNLNHDAMYWYRQDPGQGLRLIYYSQIVNDFQKGDIAEGYSVSREKKESFPLTVTSAQKNPTAFYLCASTRVSIGRSVWGELFFGEGSRLTVL.

The V call is TRBV9, the J call TRBJ1-2; D gene uncertain. The V and J ends lost 3 bases and 14 bases respectively, with 23 bases between them. The CDR3 loop spans 14 amino acids. Germline CDR1 and CDR2: SGDLS and YYNGEE. CDR3 residues: CASSEGGLQSGYTF. In nucleotides, the CDR3 is TGTGCCAGCAGCGAAGGTGGACTACAGTCCGGGTATACCTTC.

The rearrangement uses TRBV6-1 and TRBJ1-3, with D possibly TRBD1 on 6 matching bases. This CDR3 is built from 14 residues. Trimming removed 5 bases at V and 2 bases at J, with 10 bases between. Germline values: CDR1 MNHNS, CDR2 SASEGT. CDR3 in amino acids: CASSSRTAGNTIYF. The CDR3 DNA reads as TGTGCCAGCAGTTCCCGGACAGCTGGAAACACCATATATTTT.

Points on this clone: A junction end diverges from the germline sequence, so it may reflect a read error. The chain employs TRBV25-1 and TRBJ1-2; TRBD1 matches at 11 bases. CDR1 and CDR2 (germline): MGHDK, SYGVNS. The CDR3 totals 18 residues. The DNA for the CDR3 is TGTGCCAGCAGTGCAGGTAACGCAGGACAGGGGGCGTCCACCGGGGGGCGCTTC. It translates to CASSAGNAGQGASTGGRF.

The chain employs TRBV7-3 and TRBJ1-2, with no clear D. Germline-derived CDR1 and CDR2 are SGHTA and FQGTGA. Trimming took off 6 bases at V and 2 bases at J, with 13 bases between the two ends. This CDR3 has 14 amino acids. CDR3 protein: CASSPEGSNYGYTF. The CDR3 DNA sequence: TGTGCCAGCAGTCCGGAAGGGTCCAACTATGGCTACACCTTC.

The chain is built from TRBV2 and TRBJ2-7; 12 positions match TRBD1. The CDR3 consists of 15 residues. From germline, CDR1 is SNHLY and CDR2 FYNNEI. J was trimmed by 6 bases and V by 8 bases; bases with no gene match: 11. The chain's CDR3 is CASLSQGTGGSEQYF. The CDR3 bases are TGTGCCAGCTTATCCCAAGGGACAGGGGGCAGCGAGCAGTACTTC.

V and J are TRBV5-1 and TRBJ2-5, with 7 nucleotides matching TRBD2. V was clipped by 4 bases and J by 2 bases; unmatched bases: 20. The germline V gene has CDR1 SGHRS and CDR2 YFSETQ. This CDR3 spans 19 amino acids. The CDR3 spells CASSRSSGYNIMGQETQYF. As DNA, the CDR3 is TGCGCCAGCAGCCGATCTAGCGGATACAACATCATGGGGCAAGAGACCCAGTACTTC.

The chain links TRBV2 to TRBJ2-3; 10 nucleotides align to TRBD1. Germline trimming cut 6 bases from V and 3 bases from J; bases unmatched to any gene: 9. The CDR3 is 16 residues long. Germline-derived CDR1 and CDR2 are SNHLY and FYNNEI. This CDR3 is CASRRGPGQGTDTQYF. The CDR3 DNA is TGTGCCAGCAGACGGGGACCGGGACAGGGGACAGATACGCAGTATTTT.

The chain carries TRBV19 and TRBJ2-7; D gene unclear. Germline CDR1 LNHDA, CDR2 SQIVND (reference sequence). The CDR3 totals 15 residues. The ends were cut back, 5 bases at V and 0 bases at J, with 14 bases in the middle. The CDR3 loop reads CASSGLGSSSYEQYF. DNA of the CDR3: TGTGCCAGTAGTGGGCTGGGGTCTAGCTCCTACGAGCAGTACTTC. The whole variable domain, remainder taken from reference TRBV19 and TRBJ2-7, is DGGITQSPKYLFRKEGQNVTLSCEQNLNHDAMYWYRQDPGQGLRLIYYSQIVNDFQKGDIAEGYSVSREKKESFPLTVTSAQKNPTAFYLCASSGLGSSSYEQYFGPGTRLTVT.

The rearrangement links TRBV19 to TRBJ2-1, with TRBD2 matching over 7 bases. The germline gives CDR1 LNHDA, CDR2 SQIVND (reference sequence). V dropped 0 bases and J dropped 6; count of bases not matched to a gene: 11. CDR3 length: 17 residues. CDR3 sequence: CASSIEGGRVIPNEQFF. Here the CDR3 DNA reads TGTGCCAGTAGTATAGAAGGCGGGAGAGTCATCCCCAATGAGCAGTTCTTC.

The chain links TRBV25-1 to TRBJ1-4; a weak D match, TRBD1 (5 bases). V was cut by 2 bases and J by 7 bases, with 17 bases left in between. The germline gives CDR1 MGHDK, CDR2 SYGVNS. The CDR3 totals 16 residues. The chain's CDR3 is CASSEIMGVIGEKLFF. The DNA for the CDR3 is TGTGCCAGCAGTGAAATAATGGGGGTAATAGGTGAAAAACTGTTTTTT. Based on the CDR3 plus reference TRBV25-1 and TRBJ1-4, the full variable domain is EADIYQTPRYLVIGTGKKITLECSQTMGHDKMYWYQQDPGMELHLIHYSYGVNSTEKGDLSSESTVSRIRTEHFPLTLESARPSHTSQYLCASSEIMGVIGEKLFFGSGTQLSVL.

The gene calls are TRBV6-4 and TRBJ1-2, with D possibly matching TRBD1 (5 bases). With 5 bases removed from V and 4 bases from J, the gap between germline ends came to 17 bases. CDR1 is MRHNA and CDR2 is SNTAGT in the germline V gene. The CDR3 runs 15 residues. The CDR3 DNA is TGTGCCAGCAGTCCCCGGTCCGGAGGGACCTATGGCTACACCTTC. Protein product: CASSPRSGGTYGYTF.

J is TRBJ2-5 and V is TRBV13, with 8 bases lining up with TRBD2. The germline V gene encodes CDR1 PRHDT and CDR2 FYEKMQ (reference sequence). The CDR3 consists of 16 residues. Trimming at V came to 8 bases and at J to 1 base, leaving 12 bases not matched to a gene. This CDR3 reads CASERRGGGPQETQYF. The CDR3 coding sequence is TGTGCCAGCGAGCGACGGGGCGGGGGGCCCCAAGAGACCCAGTACTTC.

This sequence joins TRBV7-9 and TRBJ1-1; no reliable D call. Germline CDR1 SEHNR, CDR2 FQNEAQ (reference sequence). V lost 7 bases to trimming and J lost 0 bases, with 15 bases between them. The length of the CDR3 is 15 residues. The chain's CDR3 is CASTPVWGMNTEAFF. The DNA of the CDR3 is TGTGCCAGCACCCCGGTCTGGGGTATGAACACTGAAGCTTTCTTT.

The chain joins TRBV5-1 to TRBJ2-1; TRBD2 matches at 7 bases. Germline-derived CDR1 and CDR2 are SGHRS and YFSETQ. The CDR3 loop spans 15 amino acids. The V and J ends lost 5 bases and 3 bases, in that order; junction bases with no gene match: 8. The CDR3 bases are TGCGCCAGCAGACTTCTTGCGGGGGACTACAATGAGCAGTTCTTC. Residues: CASRLLAGDYNEQFF.

The gene calls are TRBV29-1 and TRBJ2-3; 9 bases align to TRBD2. CDR3 length equals 15 residues. Germline loops: CDR1 SQVTM, CDR2 ANQGSEA. The ends lost 7 bases at V and 2 bases at J; junction bases unmatched: 10. The CDR3 here is CSERRTSATTDTQYF. The CDR3 DNA reads as TGCAGCGAGAGGAGGACTAGCGCCACCACAGATACGCAGTATTTT.

This rearrangement joins TRBV9 to TRBJ2-3; no reliable D call. Per the germline V gene, CDR1 is SGDLS and CDR2 is YYNGEE. V gave up 4 bases and J gave up 3 bases, with 15 bases separating them. The CDR3 totals 15 residues. The CDR3 region is CASSSLGIITDTQYF. CDR3 nucleotide sequence: TGTGCCAGCAGCTCCCTGGGGATTATTACAGATACGCAGTATTTT.

The chain joins TRBV5-4 to TRBJ1-2; D uncertain. This CDR3 has 11 amino acids. Per germline, CDR1 SGHNT and CDR2 YYREEE (reference sequence). V dropped 2 bases and J dropped 10 bases, with 9 bases sitting between them. The CDR3 DNA reads TGTGCCAGCAGCTTTGCCAGAGACTACACCTTC. Its protein product is CASSFARDYTF.

This chain uses TRBV5-8 with TRBJ2-1, with D unresolved. V was clipped by 1 base and J by 0 bases, with 8 bases between them. The CDR3 runs 15 residues. CDR1 is SGHTS and CDR2 is YDEGEE in the germline V gene. CDR3 DNA: TGTGCCAGCAGCTTGTACGCGAGCTCCTACAATGAGCAGTTCTTC. Amino acid sequence: CASSLYASSYNEQFF.

This chain joins TRBV9 and TRBJ2-7, with TRBD2 matching over 10 bases. The V and J ends lost 3 bases and 0 bases, in that order; junction bases with no gene match: 6. This CDR3 region has 16 residues. Per germline, CDR1 SGDLS and CDR2 YYNGEE. The CDR3 region is CASSGGAGGPSYEQYF. CDR3 bases: TGTGCCAGCAGCGGAGGAGCGGGAGGGCCCTCCTACGAGCAGTACTTC.

The V and J genes are TRBV7-3 and TRBJ2-3, with a tentative D call TRBD1 (6 bases). The germline CDR1 and CDR2 sequences are SGHTA and FQGTGA. Trimming stripped 3 bases from V and 0 bases from J, with 10 bases between. This CDR3 is 15 amino acids long. CDR3 DNA: TGTGCCAGCAGCTTCGGACAGTCTAGCACAGATACGCAGTATTTT. Amino acid sequence: CASSFGQSSTDTQYF.

This clone was counted a few times. This chain links TRBV2 with TRBJ2-7, with D unclear. From germline, CDR1 is SNHLY and CDR2 FYNNEI. The CDR3 has 11 amino acids. With 4 bases removed from V and 8 bases from J, the gap between germline ends came to 9 bases. CDR3 region: CASSGAPKQYF. CDR3 in DNA: TGTGCCAGCAGTGGGGCCCCGAAGCAGTACTTC.

The chain carries TRBV19 and TRBJ1-2, with D possibly matching TRBD1 (6 bases). The CDR3 consists of 15 residues. Trimming cost V 5 bases and J 4 bases, with 17 bases left between them. CDR1 and CDR2 from the germline V gene are LNHDA and SQIVND (reference sequence). The CDR3 protein is CASSSDGAGAYGYTF. CDR3 DNA sequence: TGTGCCAGTAGTTCAGACGGGGCAGGGGCCTATGGCTACACCTTC.

V is TRBV14 and J is TRBJ2-5, with 10 bases aligning to TRBD1. The CDR3 loop spans 15 amino acids. From germline, CDR1 is SGHDN and CDR2 FVKESK. The V gene end was trimmed by 3 bases and the J gene end by 3 bases; junction bases not matched to a gene: 4. CDR3 in amino acids: CASSHTGTGEETQYF. In nucleotides, the CDR3 is TGTGCCAGCAGCCACACCGGGACAGGGGAAGAGACCCAGTACTTC.

The rearrangement joins TRBV19 to TRBJ1-1, with D hard to call. The germline gives CDR1 LNHDA, CDR2 SQIVND (reference sequence). CDR3 length equals 16 residues. The V end lost 6 bases, the J end lost 0 bases, and 17 bases lay between the germline ends. In nucleotides, the CDR3 is TGTGCCAGTAGCCCTATGTTGGTGCCCATGAACACTGAAGCTTTCTTT. It is translated as CASSPMLVPMNTEAFF.

CDR3 DNA: TGTGCCAGCAGCGTAAGGACAACTAGCACAGATACGCAGTATTTT. Its translation is CASSVRTTSTDTQYF. V gene TRBV9 combines with J gene TRBJ2-3; a weak D match, TRBD1 (5 bases). The CDR3 length is 15 residues. Trimming removed 1 base from V and 0 bases from J, with 9 bases in between. Germline values: CDR1 SGDLS, CDR2 YYNGEE.

The gene calls are TRBV6-4 and TRBJ2-1; TRBD2 matches 7 bases. The germline V gene encodes CDR1 MRHNA and CDR2 SNTAGT. After removal of 0 bases from V and 1 base from J, the junction contained 3 bases not matched to a gene. The CDR3 is made up of 16 amino acids. The CDR3 nucleotides are TGTGCCAGCAGTGACTCGACTAGCTGGTCCTACAATGAGCAGTTCTTC. This codes for CASSDSTSWSYNEQFF.

V and J are TRBV5-1 and TRBJ2-3, with 10 bases that match TRBD2. Per the germline V gene, CDR1 is SGHRS and CDR2 is YFSETQ. With V trimmed by 2 bases and J by 5 bases, 5 bases remained unmatched. The CDR3 has 15 residues. CDR3 nucleotide sequence: TGCGCCAGCAGCTTAGCTAGCGGGGGAGGAGATACGCAGTATTTT. Its translation: CASSLASGGGDTQYF.